This TCR beta chain was found in a study of cytomegalovirus exposure and HLA in healthy donors. The PCR had 60 Vbeta and 13 Jbeta primers. The data were produced by immunoSEQ multiplex PCR, yet TCRdb's version contains in-frame clones alone and is incomplete. The table shows 85,000 to 90,000 clones, with less than 80% occurring only once. Germline CDR1 is MGHRA and CDR2 is YSYEKL. The CDR3 is 16 residues long. Trimming left V 1 base short and J 2 bases short, with 13 bases between. The TCR originated in a man younger than 45 in good health and CMV-seronegative. Sequencing was done on a sample of PBMCs. The rearrangement links TRBV4-1 to TRBJ2-3; possible D gene TRBD2, 7 bases. CDR3 protein: CASSQVSAGATDTQYF. In nucleotides, the CDR3 is TGCGCCAGCAGCCAAGTCTCCGCGGGGGCCACAGATACGCAGTATTTT.